The clone carrying this T cell receptor beta chain has a single count. This specimen belongs to a study of blood T cell repertoires in COVID-19. Study background: T cells, B-cell-depleted T cells, or PBMCs supplied cDNA or gDNA.

Those enrolled in Seattle joined during active infection and were followed longitudinally afterward. The CDR3 is 16 amino acids. With 8 bases clipped from V and 5 bases from J, the junction kept 13 bases outside the gene matches. Germline assignment: CDR1 MDHEN and CDR2 SYDVKM. Study processing details: For nucleated cells, counts were estimated from reference gene primer amplification. Some clones are missing from TCRdb's copy, which holds only in-frame ones; the method was immunoSEQ multiplex PCR. V and J calls and clone size follow that table, whereas D and trimming were derived from the DNA. The data contain more than 95,000 clones, more than 85% of them seen just once; the ten biggest clones take up about 2%.

Sequenced sample: peripheral blood. The genes are TRBV28 and TRBJ1-3, with 9 bases that match TRBD1. The origin of this receptor is a man aged 45 to 65 with COVID-19, enrolled during active disease. CDR3 residues: CASEQTGQGTRNTIYF. The DNA for the CDR3 is TGTGCCAGCGAACAAACGGGACAGGGAACTAGAAACACCATATATTTT.